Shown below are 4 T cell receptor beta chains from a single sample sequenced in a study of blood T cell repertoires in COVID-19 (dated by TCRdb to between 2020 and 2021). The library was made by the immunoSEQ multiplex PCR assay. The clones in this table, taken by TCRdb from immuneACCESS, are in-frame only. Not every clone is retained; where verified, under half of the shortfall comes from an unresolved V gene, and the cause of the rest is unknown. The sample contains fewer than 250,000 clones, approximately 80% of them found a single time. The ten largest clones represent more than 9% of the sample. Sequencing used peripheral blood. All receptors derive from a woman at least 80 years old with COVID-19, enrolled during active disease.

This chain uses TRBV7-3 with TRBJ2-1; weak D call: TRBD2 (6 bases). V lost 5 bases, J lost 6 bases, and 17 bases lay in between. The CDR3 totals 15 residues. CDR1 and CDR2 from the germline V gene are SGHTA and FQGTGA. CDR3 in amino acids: CASSREGGDTNEQFF. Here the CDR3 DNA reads TGTGCCAGCAGCCGGGAAGGAGGGGATACCAATGAGCAGTTCTTC.

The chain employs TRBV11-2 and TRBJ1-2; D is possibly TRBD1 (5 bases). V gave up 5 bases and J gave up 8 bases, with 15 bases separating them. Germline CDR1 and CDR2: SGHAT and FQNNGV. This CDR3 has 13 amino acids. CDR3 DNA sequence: TGTGCCAGCAGCCCCAGGGTAACGATGGGCTACACCTTC. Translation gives CASSPRVTMGYTF.

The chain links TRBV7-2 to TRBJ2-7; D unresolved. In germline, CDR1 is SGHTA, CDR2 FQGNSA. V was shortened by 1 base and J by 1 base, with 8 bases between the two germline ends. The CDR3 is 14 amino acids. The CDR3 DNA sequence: TGTGCCAGCAGCTTAGACTCGAATTCCTACGAGCAGTACTTC. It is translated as CASSLDSNSYEQYF.

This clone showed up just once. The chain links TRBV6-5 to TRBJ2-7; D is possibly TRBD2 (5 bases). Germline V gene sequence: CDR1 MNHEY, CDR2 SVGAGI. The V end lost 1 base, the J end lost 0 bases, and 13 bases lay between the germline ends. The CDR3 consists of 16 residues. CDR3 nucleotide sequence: TGTGCCAGCAGTTACTTCTCGGGGTCCAGCTCCTACGAGCAGTACTTC. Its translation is CASSYFSGSSSYEQYF.